This paragraph covers one TCR beta chain sequence. What it recognizes is unknown. This sample is part of a study of T cells in localized non-small cell lung cancer. General study findings and limits: Adjacent lung had a median around 60 of the 100 largest tumor clones.

Measured with immunoSEQ multiplex PCR; TCRdb has only the in-frame clones, and not every one. The sample yields tens of thousands of clones, approximately 86% seen once. Trimming took off 4 bases at V and 11 bases at J, with 13 bases between the two ends. The CDR3 covers 12 residues. Germline assignment: CDR1 SGHKS and CDR2 YYEKEE (reference sequence). This TCR was recovered from a man aged 18 to 55 with stage I lung adenocarcinoma. The chain couples TRBV5-5 to TRBJ1-3, with D hard to call. This specimen was peripheral blood, taken before any cancer treatment. DNA of the CDR3: TGTGCCAGCAGCCCGAATCCAGAAGCCATATATTTT. This encodes CASSPNPEAIYF.